A selection of T cell receptor beta chains follows, all from one sample in a study of shared clonotypes between healthy human individuals. Profiled with immunoSEQ multiplex PCR; TCRdb holds only in-frame clones, not every one. The sample consists of 1.5 million to 2.5 million clones, about 95% of them appearing once. Input material: naive CD8+ T cells sorted from blood. These receptors came from a man aged 18 to 29 in good health. Both conserved end residues are part of each CDR3. Fields, in order: V gene, CDR3 protein.

v_call: TRBV9; cdr3_aa: CASSPWDRGGSYGYTF
v_call: TRBV4-1; cdr3_aa: CASSQEAAYNSPLHF
v_call: TRBV9; cdr3_aa: CASSGKGYEQYF
v_call: TRBV28; cdr3_aa: CASSLFGGSSYNSPLHF
v_call: TRBV19; cdr3_aa: CASSIAQQASTDTQYF
v_call: TRBV5-4; cdr3_aa: CASGQDPNTEAFF
v_call: TRBV30; cdr3_aa: CAWSVTGEDGYTF
v_call: TRBV7-9; cdr3_aa: CASSFRGAGYEQYF
v_call: TRBV5-1; cdr3_aa: CASSRKTSGTNYEQYF
v_call: TRBV30; cdr3_aa: CAWSETGGDGYTF
v_call: TRBV12-2; cdr3_aa: CASRSTGRRRNQPQHF
v_call: TRBV13; cdr3_aa: CASSYSTGGADEQYF
v_call: TRBV7-8; cdr3_aa: CASSLVLAGATLQETQYF
v_call: TRBV5-1; cdr3_aa: CASSWLTGDPNSPLHF
v_call: TRBV28; cdr3_aa: CASSFIAGESTDTQYF
v_call: TRBV5-6; cdr3_aa: CASSTSGELFF
v_call: TRBV5-1; cdr3_aa: CASSLLGLASEQYF
v_call: TRBV5-1; cdr3_aa: CASSLGQGATEAFF
v_call: TRBV5-4; cdr3_aa: CASSFQLQETQYF
v_call: TRBV27; cdr3_aa: CASSLRQPREQFF
v_call: TRBV5-1; cdr3_aa: CASSFSGSSYEQYF
v_call: TRBV7-8; cdr3_aa: CASSPNESNQPQHF
v_call: TRBV28; cdr3_aa: CASSFGIDEKLFF
v_call: TRBV29-1; cdr3_aa: CSVEDPTGIGYGYTF
v_call: TRBV7-9; cdr3_aa: CASSISGGQAFF
v_call: TRBV7-7; cdr3_aa: CASSLETGRGTDTQYF
v_call: TRBV2; cdr3_aa: CASSDGGSTYEQYF
v_call: TRBV7-2; cdr3_aa: CASSLVGVGYTF
v_call: TRBV7-6; cdr3_aa: CASSLAEPGELFF
v_call: TRBV11-2; cdr3_aa: CASSFVGTDGETQYF
v_call: TRBV10-3; cdr3_aa: CAISEGKTYEQYF
v_call: TRBV15; cdr3_aa: CATSRDPGGMNYGYTF
v_call: TRBV9; cdr3_aa: CASTERDNTEAFF